These 16 T cell receptor beta chains came from one sample sequenced in a study of neurological immune-mediated disorders. MiXCR was run by TCRdb on the 5' RACE reads, yielding one entry per CDR3 protein. The sample includes approximately 21,000 distinct CDR3 sequences, over 5% of them seen just once. Sequencing input: CD8+ T cells from blood. The receptor set was obtained from a man younger than 35 in good health.

This clonotype occurred a few times. The gene calls are TRBV5-4 and TRBJ2-1, with 9 nucleotides matching TRBD1. The germline gives CDR1 SGHNT, CDR2 YYREEE (reference sequence). The CDR3 totals 16 residues. Trimming removed 4 bases from V and 6 bases from J; junction bases left unmatched: 11. This CDR3 is CASSPDGTGFGNEQFF. CDR3 in DNA: TGTGCCAGCAGCCCGGATGGGACAGGGTTCGGCAATGAGCAGTTCTTC.

This clonotype came up many times. The rearrangement links TRBV20-1 to TRBJ2-7; D ambiguous. CDR3 size: 16 residues. Germline V lookup: CDR1 DFQATT, CDR2 SNEGSKA (reference sequence). The ends were cut back, 3 bases at V and 4 bases at J, with 22 bases in the middle. CDR3 sequence: CSASGGRYGSGYEQYF. The CDR3 DNA follows: TGCAGTGCTAGTGGTGGAAGATACGGGTCAGGATACGAGCAGTACTTC.

This rearrangement joins TRBV12-3 or TRBV12-4 to TRBJ2-7; TRBD2 matches 11 bases. CDR3 length: 16 amino acids. Germline trimming cut 6 bases from V and 6 bases from J; bases unmatched to any gene: 13. The CDR3 protein is CASSQSSGGPGTEQYF. The CDR3 DNA sequence: TGTGCCAGCAGCCAGTCTAGCGGGGGGCCCGGTACCGAGCAGTACTTC.

This clonotype was seen many times. The rearrangement uses TRBV5-1 and TRBJ2-2, with 7 positions matching TRBD1. The junction had 6 bases not matched to a gene; V was cut back by 0 bases and J by 16 bases. This CDR3 is built from 12 residues. The germline CDR1 and CDR2 sequences are SGHRS and YFSETQ. DNA for the CDR3: TGCGCCAGCAGCTTGGAGGGACAGAGTCGGTTTTTT. This encodes CASSLEGQSRFF.

The chain joins TRBV29-1 to TRBJ1-1; D is undetermined. This CDR3 has 13 residues. Germline assignment: CDR1 SQVTM and CDR2 ANQGSEA. CDR3: CSAYPVQYTEAFF. The CDR3 nucleotides are TGCAGTGCTTATCCGGTACAGTACACTGAAGCTTTCTTT.

In this sample, this clonotype turned up many times. The V gene is TRBV6-5, the J gene TRBJ2-1; 10 nucleotides match TRBD2. Unmatched junction bases numbered 7, after V lost 8 bases and J lost 6 bases. Germline CDR1 MNHEY, CDR2 SVGAGI. The CDR3 consists of 14 residues. CDR3 sequence (DNA): TGTGCCAGCTCACGAGCGGGGGGGCCCAATGAGCAGTTCTTC. This encodes CASSRAGGPNEQFF.

This clonotype came up many times. The V call is TRBV5-1, the J call TRBJ1-1; D is undetermined. This CDR3 region has 14 residues. Germline V CDR1 and CDR2: SGHRS, YFSETQ. Trimming shortened V by 2 bases and J by 0 bases, and 8 bases separated the two germline ends. This chain's CDR3 is CASSFWGVNTEAFF. The CDR3 DNA sequence: TGCGCCAGCAGCTTTTGGGGAGTGAACACTGAAGCTTTCTTT.

This clonotype was observed many times. The V and J genes are TRBV2 and TRBJ2-2; 10 nucleotides align to TRBD1. V was pared by 8 bases and J by 1 base, with 1 base of the junction left unmatched. Germline V gene data show CDR1 as SNHLY and CDR2 as FYNNEI. The CDR3 runs to 14 residues. The CDR3 DNA reads as TGTGCCAGCGGGGACAGGGGGAACACCGGGGAGCTGTTTTTT. This encodes CASGDRGNTGELFF.

On this clonotype itself: Without the conserved terminal phenylalanine or tryptophan, this CDR3 likely stems from a read error. The CDR3 nucleotides read TGTAGCGTTGTTTCCAGGGTTGAAACCTACAATGAGCAGTTCTTA. Protein sequence: CSVVSRVETYNEQFL. The chain has TRBV29-1 and TRBJ2-1; D tentatively reads TRBD1 or TRBD2 (5 bases each). The CDR3 has 15 amino acids. Per the germline V gene, CDR1 is SQVTM and CDR2 is ANQGSEA.

This clonotype has a count of ten or more. The chain recombines TRBV7-2 with TRBJ2-7; TRBD2 matches at 9 bases. V was pared by 3 bases and J by 3 bases, with 9 bases of the junction left unmatched. Germline V lookup: CDR1 SGHTA, CDR2 FQGNSA. This CDR3 spans 16 amino acids. The CDR3 sequence: CASSFHMPSGNYEQYF. As DNA, the CDR3 is TGTGCCAGCAGCTTCCATATGCCTAGCGGGAACTACGAGCAGTACTTC.

This clonotype was picked up many times. The chain has TRBV27 and TRBJ2-2; no definite D call. This CDR3 has 15 amino acids. Trimming took 2 bases from V and 4 from J, leaving 11 bases between them. The germline CDR1 and CDR2 sequences are MNHEY and SMNVEV (reference sequence). CDR3 sequence: CASSLALTFTGELFF. The CDR3 DNA reads as TGTGCCAGCAGTTTAGCCCTTACGTTCACCGGGGAGCTGTTTTTT.

This clonotype was recorded many times. The chain joins TRBV27 to TRBJ1-1; D is ambiguous. The V gene lost 0 bases and the J gene lost 8 bases, with 16 bases spanning the gap. Germline-derived CDR1 and CDR2 are MNHEY and SMNVEV (reference sequence). This CDR3 contains 15 residues. CDR3 loop: CASSLSSGKPTEAFF. In DNA, the CDR3 is TGTGCCAGCAGTTTATCTTCCGGGAAACCTACCGAAGCTTTCTTT.

In this sample, this clonotype turned up many times. The V call is TRBV9, the J call TRBJ1-1; 10 positions match TRBD1. CDR1 is SGDLS, CDR2 YYNGEE, per germline. Germline trimming cut 3 bases from V and 5 bases from J; bases unmatched to any gene: 13. The CDR3 has 17 amino acids. The CDR3 region is CASSASQTGQGRTEAFF. In DNA form, the CDR3 reads TGTGCCAGCAGCGCCTCCCAAACGGGACAGGGGAGGACTGAAGCTTTCTTT.

The sample holds many counts of this clonotype. The gene calls are TRBV4-2 and TRBJ1-1; D is uncertain. Between the trimmed V and J ends, which lost 0 bases and 2 bases, there was a span of 10 bases. The CDR3 contains 15 residues. Per germline, CDR1 LGHNA and CDR2 YNFKEQ. CDR3 coding DNA: TGTGCCAGCAGCCAAGATGTGGGCCGCAACACTGAAGCTTTCTTT. The encoded protein is CASSQDVGRNTEAFF.

This clonotype was detected many times. The CDR3 DNA reads as TGCAGCGTTGCTTGGCAGGGTGAGGGAGATACGCAGTATTTT. The encoded protein is CSVAWQGEGDTQYF. The chain has TRBV29-1 and TRBJ2-3, with D possibly called TRBD1 or TRBD2 (5 bases each). Germline-derived CDR1 and CDR2 are SQVTM and ANQGSEA. The CDR3 length is 14 residues. Trimming pared 4 bases from V and 5 bases from J, leaving 16 bases between.

This clonotype was recorded many times. The J gene is TRBJ1-5, the V gene TRBV7-9; no definite D call. V was clipped by 1 base and J by 2 bases, with 9 bases between them. From germline, CDR1 is SEHNR and CDR2 FQNEAQ (reference sequence). The CDR3 spans 15 residues. The CDR3 DNA reads TGTGCCAGCAGCTTAGTAGGATTTGGCAATCAGCCCCAGCATTTT. Translated: CASSLVGFGNQPQHF.